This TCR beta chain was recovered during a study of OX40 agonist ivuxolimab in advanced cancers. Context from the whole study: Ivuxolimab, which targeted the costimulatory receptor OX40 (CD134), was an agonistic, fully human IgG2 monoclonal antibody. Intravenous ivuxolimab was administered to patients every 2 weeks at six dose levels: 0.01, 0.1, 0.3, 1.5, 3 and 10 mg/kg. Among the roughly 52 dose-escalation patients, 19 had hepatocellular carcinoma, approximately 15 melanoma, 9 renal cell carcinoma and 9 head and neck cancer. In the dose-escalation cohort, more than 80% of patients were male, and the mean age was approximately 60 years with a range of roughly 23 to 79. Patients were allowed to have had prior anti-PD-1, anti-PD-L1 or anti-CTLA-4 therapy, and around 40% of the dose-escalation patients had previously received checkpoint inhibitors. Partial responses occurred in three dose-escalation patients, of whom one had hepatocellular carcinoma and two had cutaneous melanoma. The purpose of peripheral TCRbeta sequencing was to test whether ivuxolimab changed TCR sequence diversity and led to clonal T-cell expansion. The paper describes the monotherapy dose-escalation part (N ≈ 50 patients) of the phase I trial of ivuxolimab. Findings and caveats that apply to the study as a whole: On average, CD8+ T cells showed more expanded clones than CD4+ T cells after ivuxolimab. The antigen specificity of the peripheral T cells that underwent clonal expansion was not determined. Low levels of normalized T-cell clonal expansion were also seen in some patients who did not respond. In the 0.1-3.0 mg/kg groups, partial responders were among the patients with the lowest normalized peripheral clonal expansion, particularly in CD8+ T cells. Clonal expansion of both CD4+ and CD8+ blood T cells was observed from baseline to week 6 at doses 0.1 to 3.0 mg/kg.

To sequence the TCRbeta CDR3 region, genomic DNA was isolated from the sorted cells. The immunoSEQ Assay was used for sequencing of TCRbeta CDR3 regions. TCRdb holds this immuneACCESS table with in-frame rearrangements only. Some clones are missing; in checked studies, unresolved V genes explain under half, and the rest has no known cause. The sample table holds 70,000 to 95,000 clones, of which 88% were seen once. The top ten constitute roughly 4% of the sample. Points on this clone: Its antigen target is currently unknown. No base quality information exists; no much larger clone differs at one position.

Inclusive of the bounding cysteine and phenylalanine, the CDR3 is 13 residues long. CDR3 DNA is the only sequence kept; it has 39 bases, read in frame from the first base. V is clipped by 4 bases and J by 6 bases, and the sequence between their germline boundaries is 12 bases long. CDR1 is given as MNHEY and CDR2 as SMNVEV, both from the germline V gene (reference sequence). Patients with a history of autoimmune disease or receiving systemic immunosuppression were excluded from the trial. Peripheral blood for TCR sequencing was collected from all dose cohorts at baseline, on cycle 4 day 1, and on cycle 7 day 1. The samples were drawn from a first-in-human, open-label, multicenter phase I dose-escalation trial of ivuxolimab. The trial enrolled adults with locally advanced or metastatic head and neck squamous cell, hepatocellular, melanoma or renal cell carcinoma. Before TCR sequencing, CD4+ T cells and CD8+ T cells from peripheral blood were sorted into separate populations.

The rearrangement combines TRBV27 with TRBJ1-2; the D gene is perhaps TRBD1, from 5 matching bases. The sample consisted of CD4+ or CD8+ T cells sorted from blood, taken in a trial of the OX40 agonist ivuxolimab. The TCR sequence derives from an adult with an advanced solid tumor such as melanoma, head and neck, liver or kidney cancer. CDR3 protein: CASSSQEVDGYTF. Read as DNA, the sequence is TGTGCCAGCAGTTCACAGGAGGTAGATGGCTACACCTTC.